This T cell receptor beta chain was recovered during a study of T cell responses to AZD1222 COVID-19 vaccine. Study results and caveats: The donor cohort was predominantly white British with a female majority, and clonal diversity may have been underestimated. Spike-wide vaccine-associated CD4 TCRs dominated at 160-218 and 743-854. No repertoire was sampled before or during the peak T cell response, only after it. Per reports, nearly half of all spike-specific TCRs target regions that are unmutated in variants.

About this clone: Its matching antigen is unknown.

Only in-frame clones appear in the TCRdb table, and some are missing; sequencing was by immunoSEQ multiplex PCR. The data hold more than 95,000 clones, with around 89% observed a single time. Germline V gene sequence: CDR1 GTSNPN, CDR2 SVGIG (reference sequence). V gave up 0 bases and J gave up 8 bases, with 10 bases separating them. The CDR3 has 12 amino acids. This rearrangement joins TRBV30 to TRBJ1-1; D is ambiguous. The material was peripheral blood, obtained on day 0 of MenACWY control vaccination. This receptor was obtained from an adult in good health. The CDR3 region has the DNA TGTGCCTGGAGTGTACCTAGGTTAGAAGCTTTCTTT. Translating gives CAWSVPRLEAFF.